The next 9 T cell receptor beta chains were all read from a single sample in a study of high-grade serous ovarian cancer treatment subgroups. Produced via immunoSEQ multiplex PCR; TCRdb's table is partial and in-frame only. The repertoire holds roughly 840 clones, with around 75% as singletons. Tumor samples were taken before definitive surgery or chemotherapy. Sequencing used tumor tissue. The receptors stem from a human donor with high-grade serous ovarian cancer.

The CDR3 nucleotides read TGTGCCAGCAGTGACTCTAGCGGCTCCTACAATGAGCAGTTCTTC. Amino acid sequence: CASSDSSGSYNEQFF. V and J are TRBV6-4 and TRBJ2-1, with a tentative D call TRBD2 (6 bases). This CDR3 spans 15 amino acids. Germline values: CDR1 MRHNA, CDR2 SNTAGT. Trimming removed 0 bases at V and 0 bases at J, with 6 bases between.

This clone was seen only a few times. The chain couples TRBV6-6 to TRBJ2-7, with a tentative D call TRBD1 (6 bases). The CDR3 is 14 amino acids. Trimming took off 2 bases at V and 3 bases at J, with 11 bases between the two ends. The germline V gene has CDR1 MNHNY and CDR2 SVGAGI (reference sequence). CDR3 sequence (DNA): TGTGCCAGCAGTTACCCGACCAGGGGCTACGAGCAGTACTTC. Protein: CASSYPTRGYEQYF.

The gene calls are TRBV7-9 and TRBJ1-1, with D possibly TRBD1 on 6 matching bases. Germline V gene lookup returns CDR1 SEHNR and CDR2 FQNEAQ (reference sequence). This CDR3 is built from 14 residues. Trimming shortened V by 5 bases and J by 1 base, and 11 bases separated the two germline ends. CDR3 region: CASSPRTENTEAFF. CDR3 DNA sequence: TGTGCCAGCAGCCCGCGGACAGAGAACACTGAAGCTTTCTTT.

The V gene is TRBV27, the J gene TRBJ2-1, with 10 bases identical to TRBD1. The CDR3 contains 16 residues. Germline values: CDR1 MNHEY, CDR2 SMNVEV (reference sequence). V dropped 5 bases and J dropped 8; count of bases not matched to a gene: 12. CDR3 sequence reads: CASSPGATGGLDEQFF. The CDR3 region has the DNA TGTGCCAGCAGTCCCGGGGCGACAGGGGGCCTCGATGAGCAGTTCTTC.

In its sample, this clone was seen a few times. The rearrangement links TRBV28 to TRBJ2-2; 9 bases agree with TRBD2. Looked up from germline, CDR1 is MDHEN and CDR2 is SYDVKM. After removal of 5 bases from V and 7 bases from J, the junction contained 5 bases not matched to a gene. The CDR3 loop spans 14 amino acids. CDR3 protein: CASSTTSGLGELFF. Written as DNA, the CDR3 is TGTGCCAGCAGTACTACTAGCGGGCTCGGGGAGCTGTTTTTT. The whole variable domain, remainder taken from reference TRBV28 and TRBJ2-2, is DVKVTQSSRYLVKRTGEKVFLECVQDMDHENMFWYRQDPGLGLRLIYFSYDVKMKEKGDIPEGYSVSREKKERFSLILESASTNQTSMYLCASSTTSGLGELFFGEGSRLTVL.

This clone was seen more than once but under ten times. V and J are TRBV7-9 and TRBJ2-7; 10 positions agree with TRBD2. The V and J ends lost 5 bases and 4 bases, in that order; junction bases with no gene match: 14. The CDR3 covers 17 residues. Germline V gene data show CDR1 as SEHNR and CDR2 as FQNEAQ (reference sequence). In DNA, the CDR3 is TGTGCCAGCAGCCGCGACCTTCTAGCGGGAGAACGATACGAGCAGTACTTC. Protein product: CASSRDLLAGERYEQYF.

The V and J genes are TRBV27 and TRBJ1-5; 10 bases align to TRBD1. Trimming removed 7 bases from V and 7 bases from J; junction bases left unmatched: 4. CDR1 and CDR2 (germline): MNHEY, SMNVEV (reference sequence). This CDR3 contains 13 residues. CDR3 nucleotide sequence: TGTGCCAGCACCACGACAGGGGGCCAGCCCCAGCATTTT. Translation: CASTTTGGQPQHF.

The chain recombines TRBV7-8 with TRBJ1-1; 7 bases agree with TRBD1. The CDR3 contains 14 residues. Germline V gene lookup returns CDR1 SGHVS and CDR2 FQNEAQ. J was trimmed by 4 bases and V by 5 bases; bases with no gene match: 7. The CDR3 sequence is CASSLQTGTTEAFF. The CDR3 region has the DNA TGTGCCAGCAGCCTTCAGACAGGGACCACTGAAGCTTTCTTT.

The chain is built from TRBV19 and TRBJ1-4, with TRBD1 identical over 7 bases. V dropped 6 bases and J dropped 5; count of bases not matched to a gene: 6. Germline V gives CDR1 LNHDA, CDR2 SQIVND (reference sequence). The CDR3 covers 14 residues. Here the CDR3 reads CASRRQGENEKLFF. The CDR3 nucleotides are TGTGCCAGTAGGAGACAGGGTGAGAATGAAAAACTGTTTTTT.